What follows are 17 T cell receptor beta chains derived from one specimen sequenced in a study of monozygotic twins with inflammatory bowel disease. TCRdb re-called the 5' RACE reads and catalogs CDR3 proteins one per entry, DNA excluded. This listing includes some 200,000 distinct CDR3 sequences. Sequenced sample: blood. The receptors here all came from a human donor with ulcerative colitis or Crohn's disease, or a healthy co-twin of an affected twin (not recorded which).

CDR3 protein: CASSLAGGDPPQHF. The V gene is TRBV7-8, the J gene TRBJ1-5. CDR3 length: 14 residues. The germline gives CDR1 SGHVS, CDR2 FQNEAQ.

CDR3 in amino acids: CASRAQGDTEAFF. The chain links TRBV25-1 to TRBJ1-1; lacking DNA, the TRBD1 call made by TCRdb goes unchecked. CDR1 and CDR2 from the germline V gene are MGHDK and SYGVNS. The CDR3 loop spans 13 amino acids. The full variable domain, its missing parts supplied by reference TRBV25-1 and TRBJ1-1, is EADIYQTPRYLVIGTGKKITLECSQTMGHDKMYWYQQDPGMELHLIHYSYGVNSTEKGDLSSESTVSRIRTEHFPLTLESARPSHTSQYLCASRAQGDTEAFFGQGTRLTVV.

The chain joins TRBV28 to TRBJ2-1; TCRdb designates TRBD2, a call that cannot be tested without DNA. Germline V gene sequence: CDR1 MDHEN, CDR2 SYDVKM. The CDR3 has 15 amino acids. This CDR3 is CASSPPGWRGHEQFF.

The chain links TRBV7-2 to TRBJ2-3. This CDR3 is built from 15 residues. The germline CDR1 and CDR2 sequences are SGHTA and FQGNSA. This CDR3 is CASSPIAASTDTQYF.

The V call is TRBV6-2 or TRBV6-3, the J call TRBJ2-7. Germline CDR1 reads MNHEY; CDR2 reads SVGEGT. The CDR3 is 14 amino acids. CDR3 amino acids: CASSYHGRSNEQYF.

The chain couples TRBV5-6 to TRBJ2-1; TCRdb lists TRBD2, though no DNA is available to test this call. Germline V gene sequence: CDR1 SGHDT, CDR2 YYEEEE. The CDR3 spans 15 residues. CDR3 sequence reads: CASSYGTGTYNEQFF.

The chain employs TRBV4-3 and TRBJ2-1; TCRdb's D call of TRBD2 is untestable without DNA. This CDR3 region has 16 residues. CDR1 and CDR2 (germline): LGHNA, YSLEER. The CDR3 is CASSPEPVGRSYEQFF.

This rearrangement joins TRBV12-5 to TRBJ1-4; TCRdb's D gene call, TRBD1, goes unchecked for lack of DNA. Germline V gene data show CDR1 as LGHNT and CDR2 as FRNRAP. The CDR3 is made up of 16 amino acids. CDR3 loop: CASGLVITGINEKLFF.

The chain is built from TRBV11-1 and TRBJ2-2. The germline V gene has CDR1 SGHAT and CDR2 FQDESV (reference sequence). The CDR3 totals 18 residues. The CDR3: CASSSSTQTTSNTGELFF.

The V call is TRBV3-1, the J call TRBJ2-1; TCRdb's assignment of TRBD2 cannot be checked, as there is no DNA. CDR3 length: 16 residues. Looked up from germline, CDR1 is LGHDT and CDR2 is YNNKEL (reference sequence). The CDR3 is CASSPERGAYYNEQFF.

This chain joins TRBV29-1 and TRBJ2-1; TCRdb reports TRBD2, a call that lacks DNA to check it against. This CDR3 spans 15 amino acids. Germline V gene lookup returns CDR1 SQVTM and CDR2 ANQGSEA. CDR3 region: CSVPTGTSGYNEQFF.

The chain employs TRBV7-2 and TRBJ2-5; TCRdb indicates TRBD1, and absent DNA this call remains unverified. CDR3 length: 14 amino acids. Germline CDR1 and CDR2: SGHTA and FQGNSA. CDR3 protein: CASSAQGQGETQYF.

The J gene is TRBJ2-1, the V gene TRBV6-6. Germline V lookup: CDR1 MNHNY, CDR2 SVGAGI (reference sequence). The CDR3 runs to 12 residues. This CDR3 reads CASSYSGNEQFF.

The CDR3 sequence is CASSQVDRDGYTF. V is TRBV4-1 and J is TRBJ1-2. Germline V gene data show CDR1 as MGHRA and CDR2 as YSYEKL. The length of the CDR3 is 13 residues.

The rearrangement links TRBV12-3 or TRBV12-4 to TRBJ2-3; TCRdb names TRBD1, which stays unverified in the absence of DNA. CDR3 length: 15 amino acids. CDR3 protein: CASSPGQRSADTQYF.

The chain combines TRBV5-5 with TRBJ2-3; the TCRdb D gene call, TRBD2, has no DNA to confirm it. This CDR3 is 16 amino acids long. From germline, CDR1 is SGHKS and CDR2 YYEKEE (reference sequence). Here the CDR3 reads CASSLATSVRGDTQYF.

CDR3 amino acids: CASSLVGLGTDTQYF. The chain recombines TRBV12-3 or TRBV12-4 with TRBJ2-3; the D call of TRBD2 rests on TCRdb alone, since no DNA is present to check it. CDR3 size: 15 residues.